Sequencing of this T cell receptor (beta chain) was carried out in a study of early T cells in non-severe SARS-CoV-2 infection. MiXCR was run by TCRdb on the 5' RACE reads, yielding one entry per CDR3 protein. The sample includes about 52,000 distinct CDR3 sequences, about 10% of them seen just once. Looked up from germline, CDR1 is MNHEY and CDR2 is SVGAGI. With V trimmed by 2 bases and J by 0 bases, 12 bases remained unmatched. This CDR3 comprises 18 residues. This sequence was found in an adult who was a healthcare worker with PCR-confirmed SARS-CoV-2 infection or an uninfected control (not recorded which). The V gene is TRBV6-5, the J gene TRBJ2-5; 7 bases map to TRBD2. Material for sequencing was whole blood. This CDR3 reads CASSYVGWVAGDQETQYF. The CDR3 nucleotides read TGTGCCAGCAGTTACGTCGGGTGGGTCGCGGGGGACCAAGAGACCCAGTACTTC.